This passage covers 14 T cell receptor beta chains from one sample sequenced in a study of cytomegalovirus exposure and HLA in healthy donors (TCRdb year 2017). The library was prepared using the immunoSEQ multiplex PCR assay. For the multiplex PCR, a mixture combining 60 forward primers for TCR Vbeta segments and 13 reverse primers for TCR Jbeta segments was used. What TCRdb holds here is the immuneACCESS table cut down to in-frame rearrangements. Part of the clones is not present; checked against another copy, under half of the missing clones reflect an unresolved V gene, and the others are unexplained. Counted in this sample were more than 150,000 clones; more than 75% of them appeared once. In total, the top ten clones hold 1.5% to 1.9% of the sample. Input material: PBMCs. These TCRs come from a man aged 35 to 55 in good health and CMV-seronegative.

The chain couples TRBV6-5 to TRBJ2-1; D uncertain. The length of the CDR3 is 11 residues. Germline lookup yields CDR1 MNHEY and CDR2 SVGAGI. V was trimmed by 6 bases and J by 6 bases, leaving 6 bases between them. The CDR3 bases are TGTGCCAGCAGGCTAAGCAATGAGCAGTTCTTC. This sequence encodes CASRLSNEQFF.

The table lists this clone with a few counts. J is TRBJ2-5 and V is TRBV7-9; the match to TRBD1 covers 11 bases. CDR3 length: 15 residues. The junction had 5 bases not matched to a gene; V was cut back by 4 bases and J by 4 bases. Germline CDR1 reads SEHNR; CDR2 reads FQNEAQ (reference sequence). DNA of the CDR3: TGTGCCAGCAGCTCGACGGGACAGGGGGTAGAGACCCAGTACTTC. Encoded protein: CASSSTGQGVETQYF.

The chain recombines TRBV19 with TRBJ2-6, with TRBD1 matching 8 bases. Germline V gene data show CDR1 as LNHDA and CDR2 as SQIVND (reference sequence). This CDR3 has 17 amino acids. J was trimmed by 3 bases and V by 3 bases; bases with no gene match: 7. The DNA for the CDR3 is TGTGCCAGTAGTATCGGCAGGGGGCAAAGTGGGGCCAACGTCCTGACTTTC. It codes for CASSIGRGQSGANVLTF.

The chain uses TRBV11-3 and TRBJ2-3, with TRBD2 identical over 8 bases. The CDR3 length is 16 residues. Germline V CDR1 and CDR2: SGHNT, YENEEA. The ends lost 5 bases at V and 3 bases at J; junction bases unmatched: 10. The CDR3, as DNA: TGTGCCAGCAGCCCTCGGTTAGCGGGGAAAACAGATACGCAGTATTTT. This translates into CASSPRLAGKTDTQYF. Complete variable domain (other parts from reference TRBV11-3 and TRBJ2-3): EAGVVQSPRYKIIEKKQPVAFWCNPISGHNTLYWYLQNLGQGPELLIRYENEEAVDDSQLPKDRFSAERLKGVDSTLKIQPAELGDSAVYLCASSPRLAGKTDTQYFGPGTRLTVL.

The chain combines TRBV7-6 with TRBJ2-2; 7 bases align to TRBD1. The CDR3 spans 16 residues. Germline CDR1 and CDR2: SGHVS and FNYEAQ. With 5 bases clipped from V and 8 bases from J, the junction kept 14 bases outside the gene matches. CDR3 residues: CASSHNPGQILGELFF. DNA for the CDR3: TGTGCCAGCAGCCACAATCCGGGACAGATCTTAGGGGAGCTGTTTTTT.

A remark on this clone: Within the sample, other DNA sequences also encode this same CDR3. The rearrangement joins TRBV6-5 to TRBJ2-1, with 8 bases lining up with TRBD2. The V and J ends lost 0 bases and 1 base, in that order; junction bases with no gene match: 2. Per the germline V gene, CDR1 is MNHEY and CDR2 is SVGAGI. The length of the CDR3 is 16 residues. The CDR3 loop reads CASSYSPSGSYNEQFF. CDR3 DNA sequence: TGTGCCAGCAGTTACTCCCCTAGCGGGTCCTACAATGAGCAGTTCTTC.

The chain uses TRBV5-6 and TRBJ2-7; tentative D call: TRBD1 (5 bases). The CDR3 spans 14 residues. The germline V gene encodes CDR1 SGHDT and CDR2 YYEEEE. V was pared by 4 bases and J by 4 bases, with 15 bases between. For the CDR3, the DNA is TGTGCCAGCAGCGATTGGGCAGGGTCGTACGAGCAGTACTTC. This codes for CASSDWAGSYEQYF.

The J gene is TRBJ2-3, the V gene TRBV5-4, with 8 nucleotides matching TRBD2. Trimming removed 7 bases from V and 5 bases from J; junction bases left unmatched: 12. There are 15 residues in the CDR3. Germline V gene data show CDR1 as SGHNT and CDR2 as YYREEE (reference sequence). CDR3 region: CASLPRGVGIDTQYF. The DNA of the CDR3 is TGTGCCAGCCTCCCGCGGGGGGTGGGCATAGATACGCAGTATTTT.

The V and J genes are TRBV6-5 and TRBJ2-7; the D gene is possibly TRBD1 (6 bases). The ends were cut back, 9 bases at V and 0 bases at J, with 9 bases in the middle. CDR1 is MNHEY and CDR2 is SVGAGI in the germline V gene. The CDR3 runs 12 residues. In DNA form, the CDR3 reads TGTGCCAGTCAGGGGAGCTCCTACGAGCAGTACTTC. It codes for CASQGSSYEQYF.

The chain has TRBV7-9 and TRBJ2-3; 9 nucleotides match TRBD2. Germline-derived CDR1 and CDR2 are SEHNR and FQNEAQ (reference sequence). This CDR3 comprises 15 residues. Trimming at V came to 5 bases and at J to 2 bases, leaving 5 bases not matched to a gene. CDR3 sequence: CASSPGLAITDTQYF. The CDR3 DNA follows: TGTGCCAGCAGCCCGGGACTAGCTATCACAGATACGCAGTATTTT. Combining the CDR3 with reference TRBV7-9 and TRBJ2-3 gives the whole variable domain DTGVSQNPRHKITKRGQNVTFRCDPISEHNRLYWYRQTLGQGPEFLTYFQNEAQLEKSRLLSDRFSAERPKGSFSTLEIQRTEQGDSAMYLCASSPGLAITDTQYFGPGTRLTVL.

The DNA of the CDR3 is TGTGCCAGCAGAGGACAGGGGTCATCCTACGAGCAGTACTTC. It yields the protein CASRGQGSSYEQYF. The chain employs TRBV28 and TRBJ2-7; 9 nucleotides line up with TRBD1. Germline values: CDR1 MDHEN, CDR2 SYDVKM. V lost 6 bases and J lost 1; bases outside the gene matches: 4. The CDR3 is made up of 14 amino acids.

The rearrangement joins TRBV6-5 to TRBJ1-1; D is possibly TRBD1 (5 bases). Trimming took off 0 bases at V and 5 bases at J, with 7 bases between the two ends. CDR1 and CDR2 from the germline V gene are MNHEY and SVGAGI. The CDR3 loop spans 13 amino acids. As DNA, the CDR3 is TGTGCCAGCAGTTACTCGGAGGGGACTGAAGCTTTCTTT. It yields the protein CASSYSEGTEAFF.

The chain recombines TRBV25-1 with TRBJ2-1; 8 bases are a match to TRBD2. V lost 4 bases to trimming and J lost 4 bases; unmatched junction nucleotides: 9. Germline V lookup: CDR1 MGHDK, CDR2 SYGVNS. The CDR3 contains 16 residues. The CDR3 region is CASSAVGSGRYNEQFF. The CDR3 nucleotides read TGTGCCAGCAGTGCCGTCGGGAGCGGGAGATACAATGAGCAGTTCTTC.

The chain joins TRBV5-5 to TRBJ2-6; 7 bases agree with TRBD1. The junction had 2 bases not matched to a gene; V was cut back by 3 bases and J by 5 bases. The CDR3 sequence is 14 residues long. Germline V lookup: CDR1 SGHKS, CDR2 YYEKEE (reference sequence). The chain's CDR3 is CASSSGGRANVLTF. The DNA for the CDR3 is TGTGCCAGCAGCTCAGGGGGTAGGGCCAACGTCCTGACTTTC.